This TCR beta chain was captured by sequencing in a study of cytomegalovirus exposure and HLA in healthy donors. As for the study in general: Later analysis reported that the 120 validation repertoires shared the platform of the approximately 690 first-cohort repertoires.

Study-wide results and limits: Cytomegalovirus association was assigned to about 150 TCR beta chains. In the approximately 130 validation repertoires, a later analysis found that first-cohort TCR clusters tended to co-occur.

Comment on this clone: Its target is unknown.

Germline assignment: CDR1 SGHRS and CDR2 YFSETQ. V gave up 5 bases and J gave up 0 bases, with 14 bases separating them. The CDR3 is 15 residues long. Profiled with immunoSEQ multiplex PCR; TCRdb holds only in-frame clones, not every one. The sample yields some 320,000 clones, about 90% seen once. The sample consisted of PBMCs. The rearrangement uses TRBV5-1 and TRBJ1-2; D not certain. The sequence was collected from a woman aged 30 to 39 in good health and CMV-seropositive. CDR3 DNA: TGCGCCAGCAGTCCCATGGACGGATCTAACTATGGCTACACCTTC. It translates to CASSPMDGSNYGYTF.